This is a list of T cell receptor beta chains from one sample in a study of blood T cell repertoires in COVID-19. The method was immunoSEQ multiplex PCR; TCRdb's version includes in-frame clones alone and lacks a portion of them. This sample has about 260,000 clones; about 90% occur once, and the top ten carry roughly 2.7%. The sequenced sample consisted of peripheral blood. These receptors originate from a person between 18 and 30 years old with COVID-19, enrolled during active disease. Each CDR3 is given with its conserved first and last residue. The D gene is left open where the match is weak. Expanded clones are given a class, and other clones once, few, many or no size at all.

j_gene,d_gene,len,v_gene,abundance,CDR3aa,CDR3nt
TRBJ1-4,.,15,TRBV6-5,.,CASSYSFSSNEKLFF,TGTGCCAGCAGTTATAGCTTTAGCTCCAATGAAAAACTGTTTTTT
TRBJ1-3,TRBD1,18,TRBV5-6,.,CASSNRDRESRRGNTIYF,TGTGCCAGCAGCAACCGGGACAGGGAATCTCGTCGCGGAAACACCATATATTTT
TRBJ1-6,.,17,TRBV14,.,CASSQVPVRNNNSPLHF,TGTGCCAGCAGCCAAGTTCCGGTCAGGAATAATAATTCACCCCTCCACTTT
TRBJ2-7,TRBD2,14,TRBV7-2,.,CASSYGLAGSEQYF,TGTGCCAGCAGCTATGGACTAGCGGGCTCCGAGCAGTACTTC
TRBJ2-3,TRBD2,20,TRBV19,.,CASSIVRGRTNRGNTDTQYF,TGTGCCAGTAGTATAGTACGCGGGAGGACCAATCGAGGTAACACAGATACGCAGTATTTT
TRBJ2-1,TRBD2,15,TRBV7-7,.,CASSAGAGTYNEQFF,TGTGCCAGCAGCGCCGGAGCGGGAACCTACAATGAGCAGTTCTTC
TRBJ1-5,.,12,TRBV19,.,CATRQGNQPQHF,TGTGCCACCAGACAGGGCAATCAGCCCCAGCATTTT
TRBJ1-6,.,14,TRBV28,.,CASSLGTWGSPLHF,TGTGCCAGCAGTTTGGGGACATGGGGTTCACCCCTCCACTTT
TRBJ2-5,.,15,TRBV28,.,CASSPPLGGGETQYF,TGTGCCAGCAGTCCGCCCCTCGGTGGCGGGGAGACCCAGTACTTC
TRBJ2-7,.,13,TRBV6-5,.,CASRYQGSYEQYF,TGTGCCAGCAGGTACCAGGGCTCCTACGAGCAGTACTTC
TRBJ2-5,TRBD2,16,TRBV18,.,CASRPGTSGSKETQYF,TGTGCCAGCCGACCCGGGACTAGCGGATCTAAAGAGACCCAGTACTTC
TRBJ2-1,.,11,TRBV24-1,.,CATSDENEQFF,TGTGCCACCAGTGATGAGAATGAGCAGTTCTTC
TRBJ2-7,TRBD1,15,TRBV19,.,CASSTTGGAFYEQYF,TGTGCCAGTAGTACTACAGGGGGCGCTTTCTACGAGCAGTACTTC
TRBJ1-4,TRBD1,15,TRBV5-4,.,CASSQPGQGNEKLFF,TGTGCCAGCAGTCAACCGGGACAGGGAAATGAAAAACTGTTTTTT
TRBJ2-7,.,13,TRBV1,.,CTSSQGLAGEQYF,TGCACCAGCAGCCAAGGACTAGCGGGAGAGCAGTACTTC
TRBJ1-2,TRBD1,15,TRBV7-2,.,CASSLVQGANYGYTF,TGTGCCAGCAGCTTAGTCCAGGGGGCTAACTATGGCTACACCTTC
TRBJ2-5,TRBD2,16,TRBV7-2,.,CASSSFSGNRQETQYF,TGTGCCAGCAGCTCGTTTAGCGGGAACCGACAAGAGACCCAGTACTTC
TRBJ2-7,TRBD1,12,TRBV27,.,CASSQLGQAYSF,TGTGCCAGCAGCCAGCTCGGACAGGCCTATAGCTTC
TRBJ2-2,.,16,TRBV24-1,.,CATSDLLRGPTGELFF,TGTGCCACCAGTGATTTGCTTAGGGGCCCCACCGGGGAGCTGTTTTTT
TRBJ1-2,.,14,TRBV5-4,few,CASSSTGPNYGYTF,TGTGCCAGCAGCTCGACAGGCCCTAACTATGGCTACACCTTC
TRBJ1-4,TRBD1,15,TRBV5-5,once,CASSPTGTADEKLFF,TGTGCCAGCAGCCCGACTGGGACAGCGGATGAAAAACTGTTTTTT
TRBJ2-7,.,13,TRBV6-2/TRBV6-3,.,CASSRGYSYEQYF,TGTGCCAGCAGCCGAGGTTATTCCTACGAGCAGTACTTC
TRBJ1-3,.,16,TRBV11-2,once,CASSLVSGPSGNTIYF,TGTGCCAGCAGCTTAGTGTCAGGGCCCTCTGGAAACACCATATATTTT
TRBJ1-1,.,12,TRBV2,.,CASSSDSPKAFF,TGTGCCAGCAGTTCGGACAGCCCTAAAGCTTTCTTT